This passage covers 7 T cell receptor beta chains from one sample sequenced in a study of T cell repertoires in cytomegalovirus infection (dated 2019 in TCRdb). Instrument used: Illumina HiSeq 1500. TCRdb ran its own pipeline on the public reads, namely fastp trimming at Q25 and MiXCR clone calling, and kept in-frame beta chains. Every distinct CDR3 protein forms one entry, paired with its most common genes and DNA. The table for this sample lists 350,000 to 450,000 distinct CDR3 sequences; 15% to 20% of them were counted only once. 7.5% to 9% of the sample is in the top ten clones. Sequencing was performed on PBMCs. All receptors derive from a human donor in good health (CMV status not recorded). Some clones in this sample may be carry-over from other donors' samples.

This clonotype was observed many times. The chain is built from TRBV7-2 and TRBJ1-1; D is unclear. Germline lookup yields CDR1 SGHTA and CDR2 FQGNSA. With 2 bases removed from V and 3 bases from J, the gap between germline ends came to 10 bases. The CDR3 contains 14 residues. CDR3 coding DNA: TGTGCCAGCAGCTTATTCCGGGGTTACACTGAAGCTTTCTTT. Its translation: CASSLFRGYTEAFF.

This clonotype was detected ten times or more. Here the CDR3 reads CASRPGSGWTQYF. CDR3 nucleotide sequence: TGTGCCAGCAGACCGGGGTCCGGATGGACCCAGTACTTC. The chain recombines TRBV7-8 with TRBJ2-5, with a weak D call TRBD2 (5 bases). V lost 6 bases and J 7 bases, leaving 15 bases between the germline ends. CDR1 and CDR2 (germline): SGHVS, FQNEAQ. The CDR3 runs 13 residues.

This chain connects TRBV2 to TRBJ1-4, with 7 nucleotides matching TRBD1. This CDR3 spans 16 amino acids. The germline V gene encodes CDR1 SNHLY and CDR2 FYNNEI. Unmatched junction bases numbered 7, after V lost 6 bases and J lost 0 bases. The CDR3 nucleotides read TGTGCCAGCAGCATAGGGACAGACGCAACTAATGAAAAACTGTTTTTT. Protein: CASSIGTDATNEKLFF.

This clonotype was detected ten times or more. This chain joins TRBV2 and TRBJ1-2, with D maybe TRBD1 (6 bases). This CDR3 is 14 amino acids long. Trimming stripped 8 bases from V and 3 bases from J, with 16 bases between. CDR1 and CDR2 from the germline V gene are SNHLY and FYNNEI. Written as DNA, the CDR3 is TGTGCCAGCGAAGGGAGGACAGCCTACTATGGCTACACCTTC. Protein product: CASEGRTAYYGYTF.

This clonotype turned up a few times. The rearrangement links TRBV19 to TRBJ1-6; D is perhaps TRBD1 (5 bases). CDR3 length: 16 amino acids. Trimming stripped 4 bases from V and 10 bases from J, with 20 bases between. Germline V gives CDR1 LNHDA, CDR2 SQIVND (reference sequence). The CDR3 coding sequence is TGTGCCAGTAGTACCACCCTCGCAGGGTACGGCTCACCCCTCCACTTT. Translation: CASSTTLAGYGSPLHF. Together with reference TRBV19 and TRBJ1-6, the CDR3 gives the full variable domain: DGGITQSPKYLFRKEGQNVTLSCEQNLNHDAMYWYRQDPGQGLRLIYYSQIVNDFQKGDIAEGYSVSREKKESFPLTVTSAQKNPTAFYLCASSTTLAGYGSPLHFGNGTRLTVT.

The chain couples TRBV20-1 to TRBJ2-5; TRBD1 is a possible D gene (6 bases). V was cut by 5 bases and J by 3 bases, with 13 bases left in between. CDR3 length: 13 amino acids. CDR1 and CDR2 from the germline V gene are DFQATT and SNEGSKA (reference sequence). The CDR3 sequence: CSAHQTGKETQYF. CDR3 DNA: TGCAGTGCTCACCAAACAGGGAAAGAGACCCAGTACTTC.

This rearrangement joins TRBV7-2 to TRBJ1-5; D gene uncertain. With 8 bases removed from V and 0 bases from J, the gap between germline ends came to 8 bases. The germline gives CDR1 SGHTA, CDR2 FQGNSA. The CDR3 sequence is 13 residues long. The CDR3, as DNA: TGTGCCAGCGGCGAAGGTAGCAATCAGCCCCAGCATTTT. It specifies CASGEGSNQPQHF.